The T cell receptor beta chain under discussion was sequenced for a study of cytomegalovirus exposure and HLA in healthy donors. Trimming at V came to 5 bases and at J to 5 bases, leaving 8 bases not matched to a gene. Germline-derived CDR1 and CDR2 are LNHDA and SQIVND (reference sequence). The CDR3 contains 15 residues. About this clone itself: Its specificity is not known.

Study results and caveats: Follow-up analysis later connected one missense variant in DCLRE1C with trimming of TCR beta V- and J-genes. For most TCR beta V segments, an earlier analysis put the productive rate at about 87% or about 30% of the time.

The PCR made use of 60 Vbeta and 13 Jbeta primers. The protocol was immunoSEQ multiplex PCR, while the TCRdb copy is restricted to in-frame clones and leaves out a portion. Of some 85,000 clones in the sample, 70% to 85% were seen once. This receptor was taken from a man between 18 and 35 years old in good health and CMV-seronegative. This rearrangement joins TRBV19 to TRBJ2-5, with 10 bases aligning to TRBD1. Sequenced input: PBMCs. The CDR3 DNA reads TGTGCCAGTAGTGTAATAGCGGGACAGGGGGAGACCCAGTACTTC. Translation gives CASSVIAGQGETQYF.